Described below is a single T cell receptor beta chain sequence and its context. Its antigen remains unknown. These data originate in a study of Ad26.COV2.S vaccination and SARS-CoV-2 variants. The overall study: Intramuscular Ad26.COV2.S at 5x10^10 or 1x10^11 viral particles. The study's findings and limits: Breadth measured for non-spike TCRs was similar across vaccine and placebo recipients. While placebo recipients had lower spike-specific TCR breadth, vaccine recipients had more.

Stated treatment: 15 to 20 received Ad26.COV2.S at low or high dose, single or two shots; 5 received placebo; per-sample allocation not given. Vaccine and placebo recipients were sampled on day 63 after the first injection. In the vaccine, an Ad26 vector expressed the SARS-CoV-2 spike of the Wuhan strain. Using immunoSEQ multiplex PCR, the repertoire was profiled, and TCRdb retains in-frame clones only, with some absent. The sample shows around 420,000 clones, roughly 90% of them seen only once. The clonotype comes from a person between 18 and 59 years old who received the Ad26.COV2.S COVID-19 vaccine or a placebo. Sequencing was performed on peripheral blood, taken in a trial of Ad26.COV2.S vaccine versus placebo.

The CDR3 spells CASSPHGRGSSGANVLTF. The CDR3 coding sequence is TGTGCCAGCAGCCCCCATGGGCGGGGATCCTCTGGGGCCAACGTCCTGACTTTC. J is TRBJ2-6 and V is TRBV11-2, with D possibly TRBD2 on 6 matching bases. This CDR3 is 18 amino acids long. Germline CDR1 reads SGHAT; CDR2 reads FQNNGV. V shed 5 bases and J shed 0 bases, with 17 bases lying between them.